This entry describes one T cell receptor beta chain. The antigen this receptor binds is unknown. Base qualities were left out, and no much larger clone turns up one base away. The receptor library was made with the immunoSEQ multiplex PCR assay. For the multiplex PCR, a mixture combining 60 forward primers for TCR Vbeta segments and 13 reverse primers for TCR Jbeta segments was used. The CDR3 region of rearranged TCR beta genes was amplified from genomic DNA with a multiplex PCR assay. The Illumina HiSeq System was used to sequence the amplified TCR beta libraries as 87-base-pair reads. The study's processing was this. A later analysis tallied roughly 80 million unique TCR beta chains across the 600 to 700 repertoires, and about 12 million of those chains were shared by two or more donors. To remove PCR and sequencing errors, raw reads were error-corrected and collapsed into unique sequences using a nearest-neighbor algorithm that merged closely related sequences. CDR3 sequences were aligned to IMGT reference sequences to assign V, D and J gene segments. For a sequence to be retained, at least a six-nucleotide match to both a V gene segment and a J gene segment was required. A rearrangement counted as productive if the CDR3 had no stop codons and remained in frame with V and J, and every other rearrangement counted as non-productive. Following IMGT convention, CDR3 was defined as the stretch from the second conserved V-encoded cysteine up to the conserved J-encoded phenylalanine. Sequences without an unambiguous match to a single V gene segment were excluded from the earlier analysis of about 630 of the donors. In an earlier analysis of around 600 of the donors, V segments were called functional above 56.7% productive rearrangements and were called segregating when the between-donor standard deviation exceeded 5%. A statistical classification framework was developed to diagnose cytomegalovirus status using the catalog of TCR beta chain sequences. A later analysis assigned V and J genes by comparing TCR nucleotide sequences with IMGT/GENE-DB human TR gene sequences. The TCRdist pipeline was used in a later analysis to assign CDR3 sequences and most-parsimonious VDJ recombination scenarios. In a later analysis, each TCR beta chain was defined by its CDR3 amino acid sequence together with its V-gene family, and reads lacking a unique V-gene family were excluded. A later analysis removed 500 to 600 highly shared, low-generation-probability nucleotide sequences to deal with suspected cross-contamination and a sequencing artifact. In a later analysis, a clonal expansion index for each public chain was calculated from normalized within-repertoire ranks of inferred template counts. In a later analysis, generation probabilities were computed with a VDJ recombination model fitted to out-of-frame rearrangements, and the resulting probabilities were checked against IGoR. In a later analysis, hypergeometric tests were used to score TCR-TCR, TCR-HLA and TCR-CMV co-occurrence, with a repertoire-size bias correction applied to TCR pairs. False discovery rates were estimated in a later analysis by permuting HLA or CMV assignments 20 times. In a later analysis, co-occurring TCRs were grouped using DBSCAN, and TCRdist sequence similarity was added for clustering within HLA-allele-positive subsets. Repertoires with fewer than 30,000 or more than 120,000 public chains, plus five repertoires with anomalous nucleotide sharing, were excluded from co-occurrence clustering. The table was pulled from immuneACCESS by TCRdb, which kept in-frame rearrangements only. Such tables lose some clones; where checked, under half of the loss comes from unresolved V genes, and the rest has no known cause. The V and J calls and the clone size are those of that table, but D and trimming were determined from the DNA. The sample contains approximately 110,000 clones, approximately 70% of them found a single time. Clones ranked in the top ten supply 8% to 9.5% of the sample.

The source of the sample is a study of cytomegalovirus exposure and HLA in healthy donors (TCRdb year 2017). Background for the entire study: An earlier analysis of several hundred of the donors reported 250 to 300 Gb of sequence data and some 120 million unique TCR beta sequences from some 180 million T cells. Besides the first cohort of hundreds of subjects, a separate validation cohort made up of over 95 different subjects was used. To predict cytomegalovirus infection status, the study brought together high-throughput TCR immunosequencing, statistical association of individual TCRs with disease status, and machine learning. An earlier analysis of some 500 of the donors applied high-throughput TCR beta sequencing to assess whether each TCR beta V gene segment acted as functional or pseudogenic. On average, approximately 250,000 unique TCR beta nucleotide sequences were sequenced per donor among a few hundred genotyped donors of the cohort, with around 19% of those sequences being non-productive. Typing coverage differed by locus: A, B, C, DRB1 and DQB1 were typed in about 629-640 donors, DQA1 in about 560, DPA1 in roughly 590, and DPB1 in 400 to 480. Rather than using new phenotypic data, the later analysis identified candidate immune exposures from TCR beta sequences and from how often those sequences occurred across donors. About five DR-DQ haplotypes were treated as single units for association and clustering because of strong linkage in the cohort. Of the roughly 420 genotyped donors, 75% to 85% were placed in the genetic ancestry cluster associated with self-reported Caucasian donors. An early release covering more than 500 HLA-typed donors comprised roughly 300 gigabases of sequencing data and around 86 million unique TCR sequences. A later genetic analysis took genome-wide SNP genotypes for about three fifths of the 666 donors and used that subset as a discovery cohort. A later analysis re-analyzed previously published TCR beta repertoires from roughly 630 donors and added high-resolution HLA genotyping to study TCR occurrence patterns. HLA typing covered class I and class II loci at four-digit resolution. The study aimed to test whether cataloging public T cell receptors could reveal signatures of past pathogen exposure. The study used immunosequencing to profile the T cell repertoires of several hundred subjects and linked those repertoires to cytomegalovirus serostatus. Donor age, sex, ethnicity and CMV serostatus were compiled together with the repertoire data. All discovery cohort repertoires had been generated on a single sequencing platform. Points the paper makes about the study in general: Immune exposure information for the cohort was limited to CMV serostatus. According to a later analysis, TCR association rates differed among HLA loci, with DRB1 alleles showing the most associated TCRs and HLA-C alleles showing the fewest. A further reported finding was that TCR beta sequences accurately predicted the HLA-A and HLA-B alleles for most subjects in the first cohort. According to a later genetic analysis, donors in an Asian-associated ancestry cluster had fewer N-insertions in productive TCRs than the approximately 650-donor mean. V-gene and J-gene trimming of TCR beta chains was associated with a missense DCLRE1C variant in a later genetic analysis, and the association was replicated in an independent cohort. An earlier analysis of some 560 of the donors showed that most TCR beta V segments appeared in productive rearrangements either about 87% or about 30% of the time, which broadly matched IMGT annotations. Three of the identified cytomegalovirus-associated TCR beta chains were confirmed in vitro to be specific for cytomegalovirus antigens. Because counts were too low, some 17 rarely observed V segments, including chromosome 9 orphons, were left out of the earlier analysis of 500 to 650 of the donors. In a later analysis, HLA-associated TCR beta chains showed more clonal expansion and lower generation probabilities than non-associated chains that were equally common. In a later analysis, several top co-occurrence clusters were reported to appear linked to parvovirus B19, influenza, CMV and Epstein-Barr virus. Roughly uniform sequencing depth across donors was assumed in presence/absence analyses, although this assumption may not hold. A cluster of highly shared sequence variants was judged likely to represent a technical artifact of the sequencing pipeline. Correlated functional status among segregating V segments might be attributable to linkage disequilibrium, but an unknown experimental factor could not be ruled out. The study listed 150 to 200 TCR beta chains as associated with cytomegalovirus. Because HLA typing was missing for some donors at each locus, association tests included only the typed subset. A later analysis found that most CMV-associated TCR beta chains appeared HLA-restricted, with HLA associations seemingly driven largely by CMV exposure. Most TCR sequences were seen in very few donors, while some public TCRs were found in many individuals. Specific HLA alleles were associated with 15,000 to 20,000 TCR beta sequences at a false discovery rate of 0.05 in a later analysis. The classifier was reported to diagnose cytomegalovirus status with high specificity and sensitivity in both the original cohort and the validation cohort. When HLA alleles, especially DR and DQ, strongly co-occurred, attributing TCR associations to individual alleles was difficult. Some IMGT-functional V segments, including TRBV6-2 and TRBV6-3, could not be distinguished by the 87-base-pair reads and were therefore excluded. This cohort had only TCR beta chains sequenced, and the lack of alpha or paired-chain data limited which features could be detected. The authors suggested that the approach could potentially be generalized to other disease states and immunological phenotypes.

Compared with germline, V lacks 6 bases and J lacks 3 bases; bases without a gene match: 5. CDR3 length: 14 amino acids, cysteine to phenylalanine. Solely the CDR3 DNA is kept, with 42 bases framed from the first base. The germline V gene (reference sequence) provides CDR1 MNHEY and CDR2 SMNVEV. The cohort was made up of roughly 670 healthy bone marrow donors. At the time of sampling, all cohort members were nominally healthy, though unrecorded immune exposures were likely present. The donor was CMV seropositive and belonged to the group of more than 250 seropositive cohort members. Each donor provided a peripheral blood sample, and peripheral blood mononuclear cells were used for TCR beta sequencing. The Qiagen DNeasy Blood Extraction Kit was used to extract genomic DNA from the blood cell samples.

Sequencing was done on a sample of PBMCs. The sequence links TRBV27 to TRBJ2-1, and TRBD1 matches 7 of the central bases. The sequence derives from a man aged 25 to 40 in good health and CMV-seropositive. The CDR3 protein sequence reads: CASRTTGDYNEQFF. The DNA sequence follows: TGTGCCAGCAGGACTACAGGGGACTACAATGAGCAGTTCTTC.